The 29 T cell receptor beta chains given below trace back to one sample, sequenced in a study of cytomegalovirus exposure and HLA in healthy donors. The primer mix had 60 Vbeta and 13 Jbeta primers. Data came from immunoSEQ multiplex PCR; TCRdb stores just in-frame clones and leaves some out. The table has 65,000 to 90,000 clones, more than 80% seen once. Material: PBMCs. The receptors here all came from a woman aged 30 to 39 in good health and CMV-seronegative.

The chain is built from TRBV5-1 and TRBJ2-5; 7 bases are a match to TRBD1. Looked up from germline, CDR1 is SGHRS and CDR2 is YFSETQ. V dropped 1 base and J dropped 1; count of bases not matched to a gene: 4. The CDR3 spans 15 residues. The CDR3 sequence: CASSLFRGLQETQYF. The CDR3 DNA sequence: TGCGCCAGCAGCTTGTTTAGGGGGCTCCAAGAGACCCAGTACTTC.

The chain carries TRBV5-6 and TRBJ1-3; the match to TRBD1 covers 8 bases. Germline V gene lookup returns CDR1 SGHDT and CDR2 YYEEEE. The V segment lost 4 bases and the J segment 7 bases; nucleotides outside the gene matches: 7. The CDR3 contains 14 residues. CDR3 protein: CASSPLTGGNTIYF. The CDR3 DNA is TGTGCCAGCAGCCCTCTAACAGGGGGGAACACCATATATTTT.

The chain has TRBV30 and TRBJ2-1, with D unclear. This CDR3 region has 13 residues. Trimming removed 0 bases from V and 1 base from J, with 4 bases in between. Looked up from germline, CDR1 is GTSNPN and CDR2 is SVGIG (reference sequence). Here the CDR3 reads CAWSVLSYNEQFF. The CDR3 DNA reads TGTGCCTGGAGTGTTCTTTCCTACAATGAGCAGTTCTTC.

The chain uses TRBV11-2 and TRBJ1-3, with 8 bases aligning to TRBD1. J gave up 2 bases and V 3 bases, and 6 bases lay outside the gene matches. This CDR3 has 16 amino acids. Germline-derived CDR1 and CDR2 are SGHAT and FQNNGV. CDR3 region: CASSFLSTGAGNTIYF. The CDR3 DNA follows: TGTGCCAGCAGCTTTCTCTCGACAGGGGCTGGAAACACCATATATTTT.

The sample holds a few counts of this clone. The J gene is TRBJ1-5, the V gene TRBV7-8, with unresolved D. In germline, CDR1 is SGHVS, CDR2 FQNEAQ. V gave up 3 bases and J gave up 7 bases, with 13 bases separating them. This CDR3 has 14 amino acids. The CDR3 loop reads CASSFSGKGQPQHF. CDR3 nucleotides: TGTGCCAGCAGCTTTTCCGGGAAAGGACAGCCCCAGCATTTT.

The rearrangement links TRBV5-4 to TRBJ2-2; 7 positions agree with TRBD1. The CDR3 has 15 amino acids. V was pared by 0 bases and J by 6 bases, with 5 bases of the junction left unmatched. Germline CDR1 reads SGHNT; CDR2 reads YYREEE (reference sequence). The CDR3 DNA is TGTGCCAGCAGCTTGGGACAGGGAACATCCGGGGAGCTGTTTTTT. This sequence encodes CASSLGQGTSGELFF.

This clone was counted a few times. The gene calls are TRBV5-6 and TRBJ2-5; 10 bases align to TRBD2. This CDR3 spans 15 amino acids. V was pared by 4 bases and J by 1 base, with 4 bases of the junction left unmatched. CDR1 SGHDT and CDR2 YYEEEE come from the germline V gene. CDR3 nucleotides: TGTGCCAGCAGCATGGGACTAGCGCCCCAAGAGACCCAGTACTTC. The encoded protein is CASSMGLAPQETQYF.

This clone was seen only a few times. The chain couples TRBV19 to TRBJ1-2; D call uncertain. Trimming removed 5 bases at V and 4 bases at J, with 8 bases between. The CDR3 sequence is 12 residues long. Germline CDR1 reads LNHDA; CDR2 reads SQIVND (reference sequence). The CDR3 sequence is CASSFGLYGYTF. The CDR3 DNA sequence: TGTGCCAGTAGTTTCGGACTCTATGGCTACACCTTC.

This chain links TRBV11-3 with TRBJ2-3; 9 bases map to TRBD2. With 4 bases clipped from V and 0 bases from J, the junction kept 5 bases outside the gene matches. This CDR3 region has 16 residues. Germline V lookup: CDR1 SGHNT, CDR2 YENEEA. CDR3 amino acids: CASSSKGLASTDTQYF. CDR3 in DNA: TGTGCCAGCAGCTCGAAAGGACTAGCGAGCACAGATACGCAGTATTTT.

This sequence joins TRBV11-2 and TRBJ2-1, with no clear D. V was trimmed by 5 bases and J by 9 bases, leaving 14 bases between them. Per germline, CDR1 SGHAT and CDR2 FQNNGV. The CDR3 covers 13 residues. The chain's CDR3 is CASSRTSGGEQFF. The CDR3 region has the DNA TGTGCCAGCAGCCGAACATCGGGTGGTGAGCAGTTCTTC. Complete variable domain (other parts from reference TRBV11-2 and TRBJ2-1): EAGVAQSPRYKIIEKRQSVAFWCNPISGHATLYWYQQILGQGPKLLIQFQNNGVVDDSQLPKDRFSAERLKGVDSTLKIQPAKLEDSAVYLCASSRTSGGEQFFGPGTRLTVL.

This clone was counted between two and nine times. The chain uses TRBV5-1 and TRBJ1-3, with TRBD1 matching over 8 bases. The CDR3 runs 16 residues. The junction had 8 bases not matched to a gene; V was cut back by 5 bases and J by 1 base. The germline V gene has CDR1 SGHRS and CDR2 YFSETQ. The CDR3 sequence is CASSLTGANSGNTIYF. DNA for the CDR3: TGCGCCAGCAGTCTGACAGGGGCGAATTCTGGAAACACCATATATTTT.

The chain joins TRBV7-9 to TRBJ2-5; the match to TRBD2 covers 9 bases. The V gene end was trimmed by 5 bases and the J gene end by 0 bases; junction bases not matched to a gene: 7. The CDR3 is 16 amino acids. CDR1 is SEHNR, CDR2 FQNEAQ, per germline (reference sequence). The CDR3 protein is CASSRGSSGNQETQYF. The CDR3, as DNA: TGTGCCAGCAGCCGGGGGTCTAGCGGGAACCAAGAGACCCAGTACTTC. Using reference TRBV7-9 and TRBJ2-5 for the parts outside the CDR3, the full variable domain is DTGVSQNPRHKITKRGQNVTFRCDPISEHNRLYWYRQTLGQGPEFLTYFQNEAQLEKSRLLSDRFSAERPKGSFSTLEIQRTEQGDSAMYLCASSRGSSGNQETQYFGPGTRLLVL.

This sequence joins TRBV7-6 and TRBJ2-3, with D perhaps matching TRBD1 (5 bases). The germline V gene has CDR1 SGHVS and CDR2 FNYEAQ. This CDR3 region has 14 residues. Trimming took off 4 bases at V and 5 bases at J, with 13 bases between the two ends. CDR3 sequence: CASSSRSQGDTQYF. The CDR3 DNA reads TGTGCCAGCAGCTCAAGAAGTCAGGGAGATACGCAGTATTTT.

This clone was detected only a few times. This chain connects TRBV28 to TRBJ1-2, with 8 bases lining up with TRBD1. Looked up from germline, CDR1 is MDHEN and CDR2 is SYDVKM. After removal of 6 bases from V and 7 bases from J, the junction contained 7 bases not matched to a gene. This CDR3 has 13 amino acids. CDR3 sequence (DNA): TGTGCCAGCAGCCTGGGAGGACAGGGTGGCTACACCTTC. As protein: CASSLGGQGGYTF.

The V gene is TRBV19, the J gene TRBJ1-2, with D perhaps matching TRBD1 (5 bases). Germline assignment: CDR1 LNHDA and CDR2 SQIVND (reference sequence). The V gene lost 8 bases and the J gene lost 3 bases, with 22 bases spanning the gap. This CDR3 spans 16 amino acids. In DNA form, the CDR3 reads TGTGCCAGTTCGAGGTCCCAAGGGGAAGGTGACTATGGCTACACCTTC. Translation: CASSRSQGEGDYGYTF.

This clone was counted a few times. The chain combines TRBV7-6 with TRBJ2-7; TRBD1 is a possible D gene (6 bases). V lost 5 bases, J lost 3 bases, and 14 bases lay in between. The CDR3 runs 14 residues. The germline gives CDR1 SGHVS, CDR2 FNYEAQ. The CDR3 sequence is CASSPPDRRYEQYF. The CDR3 DNA reads TGTGCCAGCAGCCCTCCTGACAGGCGCTACGAGCAGTACTTC.

The chain couples TRBV5-1 to TRBJ2-1; 11 nucleotides align to TRBD2. Per the germline V gene, CDR1 is SGHRS and CDR2 is YFSETQ. The CDR3 sequence is 15 residues long. After removal of 3 bases from V and 3 bases from J, the junction contained 2 bases not matched to a gene. The CDR3 nucleotides are TGCGCCAGCAGCTCCGGGACTAGCGGCTACAATGAGCAGTTCTTC. Protein product: CASSSGTSGYNEQFF.

This CDR3 reads CASSQSRGRDGTDTQYF. For the CDR3, the DNA is TGTGCCAGCAGCCAATCGAGGGGGAGGGATGGGACAGATACGCAGTATTTT. The chain uses TRBV4-2 and TRBJ2-3; a possible D gene is TRBD2 (7 bases). CDR3 length: 17 amino acids. The germline CDR1 and CDR2 sequences are LGHNA and YNFKEQ. Trimming removed 2 bases from V and 3 bases from J, with 18 bases in between.

The chain employs TRBV13 and TRBJ2-7; 13 bases line up with TRBD2. The CDR3 length is 16 residues. Trimming removed 5 bases from V and 4 bases from J; junction bases left unmatched: 8. Germline lookup yields CDR1 PRHDT and CDR2 FYEKMQ (reference sequence). The chain's CDR3 is CASSPRTSGSGYEQYF. The CDR3 DNA is TGTGCCAGCAGCCCTCGGACTAGCGGGAGCGGATACGAGCAGTACTTC.

This clone was seen just once. This rearrangement joins TRBV7-2 to TRBJ2-3; 11 bases are a match to TRBD2. Trimming took 1 base from V and 4 from J; bases not matched to a gene: 4. The V gene's germline CDR1 is SGHTA and CDR2 FQGNSA. CDR3 length equals 16 residues. CDR3 sequence reads: CASSLVSGLAADTQYF. CDR3 DNA: TGTGCCAGCAGCTTAGTTTCGGGACTAGCGGCAGATACGCAGTATTTT.

The chain has TRBV4-3 and TRBJ1-2, with D unresolved. The germline V gene encodes CDR1 LGHNA and CDR2 YSLEER. The CDR3 runs 14 residues. Trimming shortened V by 7 bases and J by 0 bases, and 12 bases separated the two germline ends. CDR3 DNA: TGCGCCAGCACTAGGAAGAATTCTAACTATGGCTACACCTTC. This codes for CASTRKNSNYGYTF.

In DNA form, the CDR3 reads TGTGCCAGCAGCTTAGAGCAGGCCGTGAACACTGAAGCTTTCTTT. As protein: CASSLEQAVNTEAFF. The rearrangement links TRBV11-2 to TRBJ1-1; D call uncertain. This CDR3 is 15 amino acids long. In germline, CDR1 is SGHAT, CDR2 FQNNGV. Trimming took off 0 bases at V and 0 bases at J, with 8 bases between the two ends. The full variable domain, with the rest looked up from reference TRBV11-2 and TRBJ1-1, is EAGVAQSPRYKIIEKRQSVAFWCNPISGHATLYWYQQILGQGPKLLIQFQNNGVVDDSQLPKDRFSAERLKGVDSTLKIQPAKLEDSAVYLCASSLEQAVNTEAFFGQGTRLTVV.

The chain combines TRBV28 with TRBJ2-1; D possibly corresponds to TRBD2 (6 bases). V gave up 3 bases and J gave up 7 bases, with 16 bases separating them. CDR3 size: 15 residues. Germline CDR1 and CDR2: MDHEN and SYDVKM. This CDR3 is CASSFSQTSSNEQFF. CDR3 in DNA: TGTGCCAGCAGTTTCTCCCAGACTAGTTCTAATGAGCAGTTCTTC. The full variable domain, with the rest looked up from reference TRBV28 and TRBJ2-1, is DVKVTQSSRYLVKRTGEKVFLECVQDMDHENMFWYRQDPGLGLRLIYFSYDVKMKEKGDIPEGYSVSREKKERFSLILESASTNQTSMYLCASSFSQTSSNEQFFGPGTRLTVL.

V gene TRBV5-6 combines with J gene TRBJ2-1; TRBD2 is a possible D gene (6 bases). This CDR3 is built from 15 residues. Trimming shortened V by 6 bases and J by 2 bases, and 15 bases separated the two germline ends. CDR1 and CDR2 from the germline V gene are SGHDT and YYEEEE. In DNA, the CDR3 is TGTGCCAGCATCGGGCTGGGAGGCCCCTACAATGAGCAGTTCTTC. Translating it yields CASIGLGGPYNEQFF.

This chain links TRBV4-1 with TRBJ1-1; no firm D call. Trimming removed 0 bases at V and 3 bases at J, with 11 bases between. The CDR3 extends over 15 amino acids. Germline V gene data show CDR1 as MGHRA and CDR2 as YSYEKL. Here the CDR3 DNA reads TGCGCCAGCAGCCAAGATGCGGGAAGTTACACTGAAGCTTTCTTT. This translates into CASSQDAGSYTEAFF.

The V call is TRBV18, the J call TRBJ2-1, with 9 positions matching TRBD2. Germline V gives CDR1 KGHSH, CDR2 LQKENI. Trimming cost V 3 bases and J 1 base; bases outside gene matches: 10. This CDR3 is built from 18 residues. The CDR3 nucleotides are TGTGCCAGCTCACCTAGCGTCTTTCTAGCGGGGTCCTACAATGAGCAGTTCTTC. It yields the protein CASSPSVFLAGSYNEQFF.

The chain couples TRBV4-2 to TRBJ2-3; D is possibly TRBD2 (5 bases). In germline, CDR1 is LGHNA, CDR2 YNFKEQ. The CDR3 length is 14 residues. V lost 4 bases and J 1 base, leaving 9 bases between the germline ends. Here the CDR3 DNA reads TGTGCCAGCAGCCCCGCGGGTGGCACAGATACGCAGTATTTT. This codes for CASSPAGGTDTQYF.

The CDR3 nucleotides read TGTGCCAGCAGTTTACAGGGTACCACTGAAGCTTTCTTT. Residues: CASSLQGTTEAFF. This rearrangement joins TRBV27 to TRBJ1-1; TRBD1 is a possible D gene (5 bases). V was clipped by 2 bases and J by 4 bases, with 8 bases between them. Germline CDR1 and CDR2: MNHEY and SMNVEV (reference sequence). CDR3 length equals 13 residues.

The chain is built from TRBV28 and TRBJ2-7; D is possibly TRBD2 (5 bases). Per germline, CDR1 MDHEN and CDR2 SYDVKM. Trimming removed 5 bases at V and 0 bases at J, with 20 bases between. The CDR3 contains 17 residues. CDR3 nucleotides: TGTGCCAGCAGTCCCGGCGGGTGGGGTACAGACTCCTACGAGCAGTACTTC. This translates into CASSPGGWGTDSYEQYF.